These 29 T cell receptor beta chains originate from one sample sequenced in a study of control samples from healthy donors and cancer patients. Some clones are missing from TCRdb's copy, which holds only in-frame ones; the method was immunoSEQ multiplex PCR. The repertoire includes 90,000 to 100,000 clones, approximately 80% of them detected once, and over 9.5% sits in the top ten. Material for sequencing was blood. These TCRs come from a woman aged 25 to 39 in good health.

A few counts support this clone. The gene calls are TRBV19 and TRBJ1-1; D is unresolved. The germline V gene encodes CDR1 LNHDA and CDR2 SQIVND (reference sequence). V lost 7 bases and J 0 bases, leaving 9 bases between the germline ends. The CDR3 runs 13 residues. Here the CDR3 DNA reads TGTGCCAGTACCACAAGACTGAACACTGAAGCTTTCTTT. This encodes CASTTRLNTEAFF.

V and J are TRBV3-1 (or the pseudogene TRBV3-2) and TRBJ2-2, with unresolved D. Between the trimmed V and J ends, which lost 3 bases and 2 bases, there was a span of 10 bases. CDR3 length: 15 residues. The V gene's germline CDR1 is LGHDT and CDR2 YNNKEL (reference sequence). For the CDR3, the DNA is TGTGCCAGCAGCCATTCAGACACTAACACCGGGGAGCTGTTTTTT. It encodes CASSHSDTNTGELFF.

The chain recombines TRBV4-3 with TRBJ1-3; tentatively, D is TRBD1 (6 bases). V gave up 2 bases and J gave up 4 bases, with 12 bases separating them. The CDR3 is made up of 15 amino acids. Germline V lookup: CDR1 LGHNA, CDR2 YSLEER. CDR3 sequence (DNA): TGCGCCAGCAGCCAATCCGGACAGCCAGGAAACACCATATATTTT. Protein sequence: CASSQSGQPGNTIYF.

The chain links TRBV14 to TRBJ2-4; D call uncertain. The V gene lost 3 bases and the J gene lost 0 bases, with 3 bases spanning the gap. Germline lookup yields CDR1 SGHDN and CDR2 FVKESK. The CDR3 totals 13 residues. The CDR3 bases are TGTGCCAGCAGCCAGGGAGCCAAAAACATTCAGTACTTC. Its translation is CASSQGAKNIQYF.

The chain is built from TRBV3-1 (or the pseudogene TRBV3-2) and TRBJ1-1, with TRBD1 identical over 9 bases. This CDR3 comprises 12 residues. Germline V lookup: CDR1 LGHDT, CDR2 YNNKEL (reference sequence). Germline trimming cut 3 bases from V and 7 bases from J; bases unmatched to any gene: 0. The CDR3 DNA sequence: TGTGCCAGCAGCCAGGGACAGGGTGAAGCTTTCTTT. It yields the protein CASSQGQGEAFF.

The chain employs TRBV23-1 and TRBJ2-2; TRBD1 aligns across 7 bases. TRBV23-1 counts as an open reading frame of uncertain function. CDR3 length: 14 residues. After removal of 7 bases from V and 6 bases from J, the junction contained 8 bases not matched to a gene. The CDR3 DNA follows: TGCGCCAGCAAGCACAAGACAGGGCCCGGGGAGCTGTTTTTT. Its translation: CASKHKTGPGELFF.

The rearrangement links TRBV5-6 to TRBJ2-1; no clear D. Trimming removed 4 bases from V and 6 bases from J, with 8 bases in between. This CDR3 region has 12 residues. Germline loops: CDR1 SGHDT, CDR2 YYEEEE. CDR3 loop: CASSLTLNEQFF. CDR3 DNA sequence: TGTGCCAGCAGCCTGACTCTCAATGAGCAGTTCTTC.

This sequence joins TRBV6-1 and TRBJ2-6; 12 nucleotides match TRBD2. Losses at the gene ends were 3 bases for V and 4 bases for J; bases not matched to a gene: 10. The CDR3 has 19 residues. Germline V lookup: CDR1 MNHNS, CDR2 SASEGT. In DNA, the CDR3 is TGTGCCAGCAGTGAGTCGTCTAGCGGGGGGGTCGGCGGGGCCAACGTCCTGACTTTC. It codes for CASSESSSGGVGGANVLTF.

CDR3 sequence (DNA): TGTGCCATCAGTGAGACGGCTAGCACAGATACGCAGTATTTT. Amino acids: CAISETASTDTQYF. The chain links TRBV10-3 to TRBJ2-3; no clear D gene. From germline, CDR1 is ENHRY and CDR2 SYGVKD. The CDR3 sequence is 14 residues long. V dropped 2 bases and J dropped 0 bases, with 6 bases sitting between them.

This clone was recorded a few times. The gene calls are TRBV11-2 and TRBJ1-2, with TRBD1 identical over 11 bases. The CDR3 has 14 amino acids. Per germline, CDR1 SGHAT and CDR2 FQNNGV. V trimming: 1 base; J trimming: 7 bases; junction bases outside the gene matches: 2. The CDR3 spells CASSLGGTGGGYTF. The CDR3 DNA reads as TGTGCCAGCAGCTTAGGAGGGACAGGGGGTGGCTACACCTTC. The full variable domain, in which reference TRBV11-2 and TRBJ1-2 provide the parts outside the CDR3, is EAGVAQSPRYKIIEKRQSVAFWCNPISGHATLYWYQQILGQGPKLLIQFQNNGVVDDSQLPKDRFSAERLKGVDSTLKIQPAKLEDSAVYLCASSLGGTGGGYTFGSGTRLTVV.

This chain joins TRBV15 and TRBJ1-5; possibly TRBD1 for D (6 bases). V lost 8 bases and J 2 bases, leaving 13 bases between the germline ends. Germline loops: CDR1 LNHNV, CDR2 YYDKDF (reference sequence). The CDR3 length is 14 residues. The CDR3 DNA is TGTGCCACCGAACAGGGTTACGGCAATCAGCCCCAGCATTTT. This codes for CATEQGYGNQPQHF.

This rearrangement joins TRBV4-1 to TRBJ1-4; 9 bases fit TRBD1. J lost 9 bases, V lost 5 bases, and 10 bases had no gene match. Germline loops: CDR1 MGHRA, CDR2 YSYEKL. The CDR3 length is 15 residues. DNA of the CDR3: TGCGCCAGCAGCGCGCCGGGACAGGGTAGGAAAAAACTGTTTTTT. Protein: CASSAPGQGRKKLFF.

This chain links TRBV7-8 with TRBJ2-7, with 12 bases that match TRBD2. CDR1 and CDR2 (germline): SGHVS, FQNEAQ. With V trimmed by 1 base and J by 4 bases, 11 bases remained unmatched. This CDR3 is built from 18 residues. The CDR3 DNA sequence: TGTGCCAGCAGCTTAGGGAGTCTAGCGGGGGGGTCGGTTTACGAGCAGTACTTC. Translated, it gives CASSLGSLAGGSVYEQYF.

The chain has TRBV5-4 and TRBJ2-3, with 10 bases identical to TRBD1. With 4 bases clipped from V and 6 bases from J, the junction kept 8 bases outside the gene matches. Germline lookup yields CDR1 SGHNT and CDR2 YYREEE (reference sequence). The CDR3 contains 15 residues. The CDR3: CASSPPGQGWDTQYF. The CDR3 nucleotides are TGTGCCAGCAGCCCGCCGGGACAGGGGTGGGATACGCAGTATTTT.

This clone was found a few times. The rearrangement uses TRBV5-6 and TRBJ1-5; D gene uncertain. Germline CDR1 SGHDT, CDR2 YYEEEE. V was pared by 6 bases and J by 0 bases, with 13 bases between. This CDR3 has 15 amino acids. Here the CDR3 DNA reads TGTGCCAGCACCCGGAGATCCTATAGCAATCAGCCCCAGCATTTT. It translates to CASTRRSYSNQPQHF.

The rearrangement links TRBV11-2 to TRBJ2-1; D may be TRBD1 or TRBD2 (7 bases each). The CDR3 extends over 14 amino acids. The germline V gene encodes CDR1 SGHAT and CDR2 FQNNGV. Trimming removed 2 bases at V and 9 bases at J, with 14 bases between. The CDR3 region is CASSLSQGGAEQFF. CDR3 nucleotide sequence: TGTGCCAGCAGCTTATCCCAGGGGGGGGCTGAGCAGTTCTTC. The entire variable domain, with the rest obtained from reference TRBV11-2 and TRBJ2-1, is as follows: EAGVAQSPRYKIIEKRQSVAFWCNPISGHATLYWYQQILGQGPKLLIQFQNNGVVDDSQLPKDRFSAERLKGVDSTLKIQPAKLEDSAVYLCASSLSQGGAEQFFGPGTRLTVL.

This chain connects TRBV5-4 to TRBJ1-4; D is perhaps TRBD1 (5 bases). CDR1 and CDR2 (germline): SGHNT, YYREEE (reference sequence). This CDR3 is 16 amino acids long. Trimming removed 3 bases at V and 7 bases at J, with 19 bases between. The CDR3 spells CASSSNNPGRVEKLFF. For the CDR3, the DNA is TGTGCCAGCAGCTCAAATAACCCGGGACGGGTTGAAAAACTGTTTTTT.

The chain couples TRBV2 to TRBJ1-3; a possible D gene is TRBD1 (6 bases). The length of the CDR3 is 16 residues. Trimming cost V 3 bases and J 4 bases, with 16 bases left between them. Germline CDR1 is SNHLY and CDR2 is FYNNEI. The CDR3 DNA reads as TGTGCCAGCAGTGAGTCGGGGGGCGCGTCCGGAAACACCATATATTTT. This encodes CASSESGGASGNTIYF.

The V and J genes are TRBV18 and TRBJ2-2; D is unclear. The CDR3 length is 16 residues. Germline-derived CDR1 and CDR2 are KGHSH and LQKENI. V was shortened by 1 base and J by 0 bases, with 9 bases between the two germline ends. The CDR3: CASSPRGGTNTGELFF. In nucleotides, the CDR3 is TGTGCCAGCTCACCACGCGGCGGAACGAACACCGGGGAGCTGTTTTTT. The full variable domain, in which reference TRBV18 and TRBJ2-2 provide the parts outside the CDR3, is NAGVMQNPRHLVRRRGQEARLRCSPMKGHSHVYWYRQLPEEGLKFMVYLQKENIIDESGMPKERFSAEFPKEGPSILRIQQVVRGDSAAYFCASSPRGGTNTGELFFGEGSRLTVL.

About this clone: This may stem from a read error, because a much larger clone lies one nucleotide away. V usage is TRBV5-1 and J usage is TRBJ1-2; TRBD1 is a possible D gene (5 bases). The CDR3 sequence is 14 residues long. V shed 4 bases and J shed 2 bases, with 12 bases lying between them. Germline CDR1 reads SGHRS; CDR2 reads YFSETQ. The CDR3 here is CASSPTTANYGYTF. CDR3 nucleotides: TGCGCCAGCAGCCCCACGACAGCGAACTATGGCTACACCTTC.

The chain employs TRBV7-2 and TRBJ1-2, with D unresolved. The germline V gene has CDR1 SGHTA and CDR2 FQGNSA. V was cut by 5 bases and J by 7 bases, with 11 bases left in between. The CDR3 is 12 amino acids. The CDR3 DNA reads TGTGCCAGCAGCGCCCGAGGGTTTGGCTACACCTTC. This encodes CASSARGFGYTF.

This rearrangement joins TRBV7-3 to TRBJ2-3; the D is unclear. Deletions cut 1 base from V and 4 bases from J, with 12 bases between. This CDR3 contains 15 residues. Germline lookup yields CDR1 SGHTA and CDR2 FQGTGA. Here the CDR3 DNA reads TGTGCCAGCAGCTTAATCGCTGGTTTGGCAGATACGCAGTATTTT. It translates to CASSLIAGLADTQYF.

For the CDR3, the DNA is TGTGCCAGCAGTTCGAAACGGTCCTACAATGAGCAGTTCTTC. This codes for CASSSKRSYNEQFF. The J gene is TRBJ2-1, the V gene TRBV7-6; no definite D call. Germline CDR1 SGHVS, CDR2 FNYEAQ. V was clipped by 6 bases and J by 1 base, with 10 bases between them. CDR3 length: 14 residues.

The gene calls are TRBV14 and TRBJ1-2; no definite D call. The V and J ends lost 5 bases and 3 bases respectively, with 7 bases between them. This CDR3 has 12 residues. Germline V gene sequence: CDR1 SGHDN, CDR2 FVKESK. This CDR3 reads CASSSEDYGYTF. CDR3 in DNA: TGTGCCAGCAGCAGCGAGGACTATGGCTACACCTTC.

V is TRBV7-6 and J is TRBJ2-2, with TRBD2 identical over 10 bases. V gave up 1 base and J gave up 4 bases; unmatched junction bases: 3. Germline values: CDR1 SGHVS, CDR2 FNYEAQ. The CDR3 extends over 16 amino acids. CDR3 bases: TGTGCCAGCAGCTTAGGGGGACTAGCGACCACCGGGGAGCTGTTTTTT. Encoded protein: CASSLGGLATTGELFF.

The chain has TRBV2 and TRBJ1-2; TRBD1 might be the D (6 bases). Trimming shortened V by 2 bases and J by 5 bases, and 21 bases separated the two germline ends. The CDR3 totals 17 residues. Germline lookup yields CDR1 SNHLY and CDR2 FYNNEI. CDR3 bases: TGTGCCAGCAGTGAAAGACCGGGACGGATCGGGACATATGGCTACACCTTC. This codes for CASSERPGRIGTYGYTF.

This chain links TRBV4-3 with TRBJ1-2; no firm D call. Germline V lookup: CDR1 LGHNA, CDR2 YSLEER. V was shortened by 2 bases and J by 7 bases, with 11 bases between the two germline ends. The CDR3 runs to 13 residues. The CDR3 nucleotides read TGCGCCAGCAGCCAAATGGGAATTGGTGGCTACACCTTC. The encoded protein is CASSQMGIGGYTF.

This chain connects TRBV10-2 to TRBJ1-3; D not certain. V lost 0 bases to trimming and J lost 3 bases, with 3 bases between them. Per germline, CDR1 WSHSY and CDR2 SAAADI. The CDR3 totals 13 residues. The CDR3 spells CASSESNGNTIYF. CDR3 nucleotides: TGCGCCAGCAGTGAGTCTAATGGAAACACCATATATTTT.

This rearrangement joins TRBV11-1 to TRBJ2-3, with 8 bases identical to TRBD1. Germline CDR1 is SGHAT and CDR2 is FQDESV (reference sequence). The CDR3 is 16 residues long. V gave up 5 bases and J gave up 7 bases; unmatched junction bases: 14. CDR3 residues: CASSLQHGTGTNTQYF. CDR3 DNA: TGTGCCAGCAGCCTCCAACACGGGACAGGCACGAATACGCAGTATTTT. Drawing the rest from reference TRBV11-1 and TRBJ2-3, the complete variable domain is EAEVAQSPRYKITEKSQAVAFWCDPISGHATLYWYRQILGQGPELLVQFQDESVVDDSQLPKDRFSAERLKGVDSTLKIQPAELGDSAMYLCASSLQHGTGTNTQYFGPGTRLTVL.